The 20 T cell receptor beta chains below come from one sample, sequenced in a study of CD8 T cells in cerebrospinal fluid in Alzheimer's disease. TCRdb reanalyzed the 10x single-cell sequencing reads, giving one entry per CDR3 protein sequence and no DNA. The sample has approximately 1,100 distinct CDR3 sequences, and its top ten clones hold 7.5% to 10%. Sequences were obtained from cerebrospinal fluid. Receptor source: a human donor in good health.

In terms of frequency, this clonotype is medium-sized. The rearrangement uses TRBV3-1 and TRBJ1-1; the D call from TCRdb, TRBD1, cannot be confirmed without DNA. Per the germline V gene, CDR1 is LGHDT and CDR2 is YNNKEL (reference sequence). This CDR3 region has 16 residues. CDR3 protein: CASSQDGRGTGQKAFF. Looking up the rest from reference TRBV3-1 and TRBJ1-1 gives the full variable domain: DTAVSQTPKYLVTQMGNDKSIKCEQNLGHDTMYWYKQDSKKFLKIMFSYNNKELIINETVPNRFSPKSPDKAHLNLHINSLELGDSAVYFCASSQDGRGTGQKAFFGQGTRLTVV.

This clonotype counts as medium-sized by frequency. The rearrangement joins TRBV2 to TRBJ1-2. This CDR3 region has 11 residues. CDR1 is SNHLY and CDR2 is FYNNEI in the germline V gene. CDR3 sequence reads: CASSEFLGYTF. Looking up the rest from reference TRBV2 and TRBJ1-2 gives the full variable domain: EPEVTQTPSHQVTQMGQEVILRCVPISNHLYFYWYRQILGQKVEFLVSFYNNEISEKSEIFDDQFSVERPDGSNFTLKIRSTKLEDSAMYFCASSEFLGYTFGSGTRLTVV.

The rearrangement joins TRBV9 to TRBJ2-7; TCRdb designates TRBD1, a call that cannot be tested without DNA. The CDR3 consists of 16 residues. CDR1 is SGDLS and CDR2 is YYNGEE in the germline V gene. CDR3 in amino acids: CASSVAGGTGATEQYF.

This clonotype ranks as medium-sized in terms of frequency. The chain combines TRBV9 with TRBJ2-1; TCRdb's assignment of TRBD2 cannot be checked, as there is no DNA. Per the germline V gene, CDR1 is SGDLS and CDR2 is YYNGEE. This CDR3 has 16 residues. CDR3 loop: CASSVGAGGLVNEQFF.

This clonotype shows up as medium-sized by frequency. This sequence joins TRBV5-8 and TRBJ2-3. The CDR3 has 15 residues. Germline CDR1 reads SGHTS; CDR2 reads YDEGEE. The CDR3: CASSLGQVQRDTQYF.

In terms of frequency, this clonotype is large. The chain is built from TRBV3-1 and TRBJ1-6. Germline CDR1 and CDR2: LGHDT and YNNKEL (reference sequence). CDR3 size: 12 residues. The CDR3 sequence is CASSQNNSPLHF.

This clonotype is classed as medium-sized (0.01 to 0.1%) by frequency. V is TRBV5-1 and J is TRBJ2-7. The germline V gene has CDR1 SGHRS and CDR2 YFSETQ. The CDR3 length is 13 residues. The CDR3 sequence is CASSHPVSYEQYF.

According to its frequency, this clonotype is large (0.1 to 1%). This chain links TRBV5-1 with TRBJ1-1. CDR1 and CDR2 (germline): SGHRS, YFSETQ. CDR3 length equals 14 residues. CDR3 region: CASSLEEMNTEAFF.

This clonotype is called medium-sized based on its frequency. The chain employs TRBV20-1 and TRBJ1-4; TCRdb gives TRBD1 as the D gene, but with no DNA this cannot be confirmed. The CDR3 extends over 13 amino acids. Germline V lookup: CDR1 DFQATT, CDR2 SNEGSKA (reference sequence). The CDR3 is CSVLDREDEKLFF.

This clonotype is identified as medium-sized from frequency. V is TRBV28 and J is TRBJ2-6; TCRdb's D call, TRBD2, is unchecked because there is no DNA. The CDR3 runs to 18 residues. CDR1 and CDR2 from the germline V gene are MDHEN and SYDVKM. The CDR3 is CASSVTGRALSGANVLTF. Full variable domain (rest looked up from reference TRBV28 and TRBJ2-6): DVKVTQSSRYLVKRTGEKVFLECVQDMDHENMFWYRQDPGLGLRLIYFSYDVKMKEKGDIPEGYSVSREKKERFSLILESASTNQTSMYLCASSVTGRALSGANVLTFGAGSRLTVL.

This clonotype is called large based on its frequency. The chain recombines TRBV7-2 with TRBJ1-6; lacking DNA, the TRBD1 call made by TCRdb goes unchecked. Germline-derived CDR1 and CDR2 are SGHTA and FQGNSA. The CDR3 is 14 amino acids. CDR3 loop: CASSLRQGESPLHF.

According to its frequency, this clonotype is large. This CDR3 is CASSQVEGTGPQHF. The chain has TRBV3-1 and TRBJ1-5. Germline V lookup: CDR1 LGHDT, CDR2 YNNKEL (reference sequence). CDR3 length: 14 residues.

By frequency, this clonotype registers large. V usage is TRBV7-2 and J usage is TRBJ2-7; TCRdb's assignment of TRBD2 cannot be checked, as there is no DNA. Germline CDR1 and CDR2: SGHTA and FQGNSA. CDR3 length: 15 amino acids. CDR3 region: CASSLVSGGAYEQYF.

In terms of frequency, this clonotype is medium-sized. V gene TRBV14 combines with J gene TRBJ2-1; TCRdb names TRBD2, which stays unverified in the absence of DNA. The V gene's germline CDR1 is SGHDN and CDR2 FVKESK. This CDR3 has 12 amino acids. The CDR3 sequence is CASSQRVSEQFF. The full variable domain, rest sourced from reference TRBV14 and TRBJ2-1, is EAGVTQFPSHSVIEKGQTVTLRCDPISGHDNLYWYRRVMGKEIKFLLHFVKESKQDESGMPNNRFLAERTGGTYSTLKVQPAELEDSGVYFCASSQRVSEQFFGPGTRLTVL.

This clonotype is labeled medium-sized based on frequency. The chain has TRBV3-1 and TRBJ1-2. CDR1 and CDR2 (germline): LGHDT, YNNKEL (reference sequence). The CDR3 runs 12 residues. Here the CDR3 reads CASSQGIYGYTF. The full variable domain, its missing parts supplied by reference TRBV3-1 and TRBJ1-2, is DTAVSQTPKYLVTQMGNDKSIKCEQNLGHDTMYWYKQDSKKFLKIMFSYNNKELIINETVPNRFSPKSPDKAHLNLHINSLELGDSAVYFCASSQGIYGYTFGSGTRLTVV.

By frequency, this clonotype registers medium-sized (0.01 to 0.1%). The chain has TRBV6-5 and TRBJ1-1; TCRdb outputs TRBD1, but without DNA this stays unchecked. The germline CDR1 and CDR2 sequences are MNHEY and SVGAGI. The CDR3 spans 15 residues. CDR3 sequence reads: CASSYSLGGNTEAFF.

This clonotype is labeled large (0.1 to 1%) based on frequency. This chain connects TRBV5-6 to TRBJ2-3; the D gene TCRdb calls, TRBD1, cannot be checked with no DNA. Germline V gene sequence: CDR1 SGHDT, CDR2 YYEEEE. The CDR3 is 15 amino acids. The CDR3 reads CASSLAGPGTDTQYF.

Its frequency marks this clonotype as large. The chain couples TRBV7-9 to TRBJ2-7. CDR1 is SEHNR and CDR2 is FQNEAQ in the germline V gene (reference sequence). This CDR3 is 12 amino acids long. The CDR3 region is CASGDGSYEQYF.

This clonotype is called medium-sized based on its frequency. The V gene is TRBV27, the J gene TRBJ2-3; without DNA, the TCRdb call of TRBD1 cannot be checked. Looked up from germline, CDR1 is MNHEY and CDR2 is SMNVEV (reference sequence). The CDR3 consists of 16 residues. CDR3 sequence reads: CASSWTVTSVTDTQYF.

By frequency, this clonotype registers medium-sized. The CDR3 protein is CASGYPPSLEKLFF. The chain joins TRBV28 to TRBJ1-4. The CDR3 has 14 residues. The germline CDR1 and CDR2 sequences are MDHEN and SYDVKM.